These T cell receptor beta chains were read from a single sample in a study of cytomegalovirus exposure and HLA in healthy donors. This table comes from immunoSEQ multiplex PCR, and its TCRdb copy is limited to in-frame clones, with some not included. The data contain 20,000 to 30,000 clones, around 70% of them singletons. Sequencing input: PBMCs. These receptors all stem from a woman in her forties or fifties in good health and CMV-seronegative. Each CDR3 is given with its conserved first and last residue. D genes are given only for firm matches. Size values are once, few and many counts, or a class for expanded clones, and some rows have none.

clone_size	v_call	j_call	d_call	cdr3_aa	cdr3_nt
.	TRBV6-5	TRBJ1-6	.	CASSYSGHIWIKPLHF	TGTGCCAGCAGTTACTCAGGACACATTTGGATCAAGCCCCTCCACTTT
.	TRBV7-8	TRBJ2-1	TRBD2	CASSSGLAGVGQFF	TGTGCCAGCAGCTCAGGACTAGCGGGAGTAGGGCAGTTCTTC
few	TRBV29-1	TRBJ1-4	.	CSVEEGRSIGLFF	TGCAGCGTTGAAGAGGGCAGGTCCATCGGTTTGTTTTTT
few	TRBV19	TRBJ1-4	.	CASKVSGDTNEKLFF	TGTGCCAGTAAGGTTTCGGGGGACACTAATGAAAAACTGTTTTTT
.	TRBV28	TRBJ1-5	TRBD1	CASSLRSTGGNQPQHF	TGTGCCAGCAGTTTACGGAGCACAGGGGGCAACCAGCCCCAGCATTTT
.	TRBV5-1	TRBJ2-1	.	CASSEAGTGDWSEQFF	TGCGCCAGCAGCGAAGCAGGGACTGGAGATTGGAGTGAGCAGTTCTTC
few	TRBV2	TRBJ1-2	.	CASRGGENGYTF	TGTGCCAGCAGGGGGGGAGAGAATGGCTACACCTTC
.	TRBV15	TRBJ2-7	.	CATSRETGPLGEQYF	TGTGCCACCAGCAGAGAGACAGGCCCCCTCGGCGAGCAGTACTTC
.	TRBV6-6	TRBJ2-3	TRBD1	CASRGGQGRTDTQYF	TGTGCCAGCAGGGGGGGACAGGGACGCACAGATACGCAGTATTTT
.	TRBV6-5	TRBJ1-1	.	CASSYSPAGLEAFF	TGTGCCAGCAGTTACTCCCCGGCAGGGCTTGAAGCTTTCTTT
.	TRBV6-5	TRBJ2-7	.	CASSSTGDEQYF	TGTGCCAGCAGCTCAACGGGGGACGAGCAGTACTTC
.	TRBV4-1	TRBJ1-2	.	CASSLAGSAYGYTF	TGCGCCAGCAGCCTCGCAGGGTCTGCCTATGGCTACACCTTC